This T cell receptor beta chain was observed in a study of cytomegalovirus exposure and HLA in healthy donors. The donors were members of the validation cohort, which comprised 90 to 150 subjects and was separate from the first cohort of more than 500 subjects. Notes on the study in general: Later, an analysis found that TCR clusters from the first cohort tended to co-occur in the roughly 120 validation repertoires. Generally TCR sequences proved uncommon, though certain public TCRs appeared in numerous donors. Researchers catalogued approximately 160 TCR beta chains as cytomegalovirus-associated.

The V and J ends lost 1 base and 4 bases, in that order; junction bases with no gene match: 6. CDR3 length: 16 residues. Per the germline V gene, CDR1 is LNHNV and CDR2 is YYDKDF (reference sequence). As concerns this clone: As yet, its antigen is unknown.

Clones were read by immunoSEQ multiplex PCR, and TCRdb kept only the in-frame ones, dropping some. The table has about 190,000 clones, around four fifths seen once. The sequence derives from a man aged 18-30 years in good health and CMV-seropositive. This sequence joins TRBV15 and TRBJ2-7, with 11 bases aligning to TRBD2. The sequenced material came from PBMCs. As DNA, the CDR3 is TGTGCCACCAGCAGAGGACTAGCGGGGCGGTGGTACGAGCAGTACTTC. Translating it yields CATSRGLAGRWYEQYF.